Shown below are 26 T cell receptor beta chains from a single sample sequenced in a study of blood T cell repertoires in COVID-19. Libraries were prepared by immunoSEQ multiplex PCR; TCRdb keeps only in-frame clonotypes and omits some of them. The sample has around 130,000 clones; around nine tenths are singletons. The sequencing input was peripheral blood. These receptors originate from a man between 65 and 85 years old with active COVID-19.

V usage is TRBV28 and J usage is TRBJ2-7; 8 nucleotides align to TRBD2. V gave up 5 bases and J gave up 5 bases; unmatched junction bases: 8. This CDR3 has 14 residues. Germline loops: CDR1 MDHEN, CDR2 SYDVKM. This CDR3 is CASSLERELHEQYF. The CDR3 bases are TGTGCCAGCAGTCTGGAGCGGGAGTTACACGAGCAGTACTTC.

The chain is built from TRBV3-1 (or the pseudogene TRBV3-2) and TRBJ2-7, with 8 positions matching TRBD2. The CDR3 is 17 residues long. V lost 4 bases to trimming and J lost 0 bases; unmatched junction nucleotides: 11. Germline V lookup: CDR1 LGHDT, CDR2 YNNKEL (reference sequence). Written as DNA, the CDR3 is TGTGCCAGCAGCCCCCGGGGGGGGCAGGAGAGCTCCTACGAGCAGTACTTC. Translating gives CASSPRGGQESSYEQYF.

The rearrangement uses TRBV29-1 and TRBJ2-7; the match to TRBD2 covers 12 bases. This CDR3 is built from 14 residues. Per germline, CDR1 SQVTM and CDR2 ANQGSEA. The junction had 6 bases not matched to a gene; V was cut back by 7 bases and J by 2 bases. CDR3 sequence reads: CSAASSGRAYEQYF. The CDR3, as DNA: TGCAGCGCCGCCTCTAGCGGGAGGGCCTACGAGCAGTACTTC.

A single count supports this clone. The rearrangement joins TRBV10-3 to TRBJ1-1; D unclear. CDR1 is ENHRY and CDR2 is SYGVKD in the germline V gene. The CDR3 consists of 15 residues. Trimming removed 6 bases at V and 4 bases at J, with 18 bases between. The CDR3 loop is CAIRASLTAATEAFF. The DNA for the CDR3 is TGTGCCATCAGAGCTAGCCTCACAGCGGCCACTGAAGCTTTCTTT.

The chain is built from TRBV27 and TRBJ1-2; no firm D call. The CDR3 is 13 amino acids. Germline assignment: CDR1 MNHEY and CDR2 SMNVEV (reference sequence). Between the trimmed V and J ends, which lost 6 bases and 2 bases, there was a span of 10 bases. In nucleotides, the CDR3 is TGTGCCAGCAGCCTAACCGGGAACTATGGCTACACCTTC. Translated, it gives CASSLTGNYGYTF.

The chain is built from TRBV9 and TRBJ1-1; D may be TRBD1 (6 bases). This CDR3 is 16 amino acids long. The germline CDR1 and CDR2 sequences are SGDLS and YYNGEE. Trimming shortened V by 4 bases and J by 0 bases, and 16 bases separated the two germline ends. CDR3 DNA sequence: TGTGCCAGCAGCACTCCTAGGGGGGGGGTGAACACTGAAGCTTTCTTT. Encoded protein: CASSTPRGGVNTEAFF.

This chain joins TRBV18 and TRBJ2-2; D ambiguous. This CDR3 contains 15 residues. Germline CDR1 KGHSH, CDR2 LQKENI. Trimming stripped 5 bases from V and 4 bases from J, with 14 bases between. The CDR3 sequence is CASSSLTFGTGELFF. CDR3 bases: TGTGCCAGCTCATCTCTAACTTTCGGCACCGGGGAGCTGTTTTTT.

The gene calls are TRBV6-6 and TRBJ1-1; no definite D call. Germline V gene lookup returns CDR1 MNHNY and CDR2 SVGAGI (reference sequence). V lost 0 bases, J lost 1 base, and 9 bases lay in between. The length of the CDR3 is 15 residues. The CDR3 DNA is TGTGCCAGCAGTTACTCCTCCGCGGCGAACACTGAAGCTTTCTTT. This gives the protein CASSYSSAANTEAFF.

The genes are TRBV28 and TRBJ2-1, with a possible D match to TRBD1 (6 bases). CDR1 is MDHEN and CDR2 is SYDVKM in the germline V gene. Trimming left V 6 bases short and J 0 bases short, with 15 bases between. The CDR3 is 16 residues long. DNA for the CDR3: TGTGCCAGCAGCAACGGACAGCCCGGCTCCTACAATGAGCAGTTCTTC. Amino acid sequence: CASSNGQPGSYNEQFF.

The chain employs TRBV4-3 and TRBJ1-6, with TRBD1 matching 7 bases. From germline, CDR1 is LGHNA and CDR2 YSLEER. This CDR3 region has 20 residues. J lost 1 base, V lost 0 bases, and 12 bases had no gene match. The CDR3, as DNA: TGCGCCAGCAGCCAAGAAATGGCCAGGGGGACCTCGTCCTATAATTCACCCCTCCACTTT. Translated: CASSQEMARGTSSYNSPLHF.

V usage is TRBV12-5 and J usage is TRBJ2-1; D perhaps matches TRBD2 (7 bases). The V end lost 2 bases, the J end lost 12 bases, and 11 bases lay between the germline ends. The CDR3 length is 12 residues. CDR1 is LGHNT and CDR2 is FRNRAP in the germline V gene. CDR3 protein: CASGLPGGRQFF. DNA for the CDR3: TGTGCTAGTGGTTTGCCCGGGGGGCGGCAGTTCTTC.

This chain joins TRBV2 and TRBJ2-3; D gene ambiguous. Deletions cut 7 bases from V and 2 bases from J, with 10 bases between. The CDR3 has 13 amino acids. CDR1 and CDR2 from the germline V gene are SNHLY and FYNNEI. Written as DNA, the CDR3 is TGTGCCAGCAACAGTGAGACCACAGATACGCAGTATTTT. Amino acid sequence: CASNSETTDTQYF.

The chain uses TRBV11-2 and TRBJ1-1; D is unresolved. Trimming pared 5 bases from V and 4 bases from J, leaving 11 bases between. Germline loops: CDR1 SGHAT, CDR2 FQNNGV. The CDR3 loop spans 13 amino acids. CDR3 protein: CASSPRETTEAFF. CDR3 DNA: TGTGCCAGCAGCCCACGGGAGACCACTGAAGCTTTCTTT. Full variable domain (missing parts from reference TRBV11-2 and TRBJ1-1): EAGVAQSPRYKIIEKRQSVAFWCNPISGHATLYWYQQILGQGPKLLIQFQNNGVVDDSQLPKDRFSAERLKGVDSTLKIQPAKLEDSAVYLCASSPRETTEAFFGQGTRLTVV.

In DNA, the CDR3 is TGTGCCAGTACTCCGGGACAGGGGGCGCGGGGGAACACTGAAGCTTTCTTT. Its translation: CASTPGQGARGNTEAFF. The chain employs TRBV19 and TRBJ1-1, with 12 bases that match TRBD1. The CDR3 covers 17 residues. Trimming cost V 7 bases and J 1 base; bases outside gene matches: 10. Germline CDR1 is LNHDA and CDR2 is SQIVND (reference sequence). Full variable domain (outside the CDR3, taken from reference TRBV19 and TRBJ1-1): DGGITQSPKYLFRKEGQNVTLSCEQNLNHDAMYWYRQDPGQGLRLIYYSQIVNDFQKGDIAEGYSVSREKKESFPLTVTSAQKNPTAFYLCASTPGQGARGNTEAFFGQGTRLTVV.

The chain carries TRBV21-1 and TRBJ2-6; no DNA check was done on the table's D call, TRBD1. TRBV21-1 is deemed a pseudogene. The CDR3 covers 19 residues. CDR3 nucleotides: TGTGCCAGCAGCCGCAAAATCCCGAGACAGGCCACTGGGGCCAACGTCCTGACTTTC. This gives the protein CASSRKIPRQATGANVLTF.

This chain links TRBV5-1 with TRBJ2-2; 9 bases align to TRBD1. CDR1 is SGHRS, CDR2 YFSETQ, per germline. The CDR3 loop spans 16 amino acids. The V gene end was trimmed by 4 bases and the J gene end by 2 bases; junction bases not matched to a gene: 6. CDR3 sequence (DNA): TGCGCCAGCAGCCCCTCGGGACAGGGTAACACCGGGGAGCTGTTTTTT. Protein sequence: CASSPSGQGNTGELFF.

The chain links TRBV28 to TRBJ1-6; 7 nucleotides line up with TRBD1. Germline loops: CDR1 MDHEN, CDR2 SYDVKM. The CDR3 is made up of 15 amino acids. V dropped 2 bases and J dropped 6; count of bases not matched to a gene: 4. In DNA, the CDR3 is TGTGCCAGCAGTTTAGGGCAGGGGGGTAATTCACCCCTCCACTTT. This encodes CASSLGQGGNSPLHF. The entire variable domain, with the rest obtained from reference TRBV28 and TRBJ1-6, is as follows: DVKVTQSSRYLVKRTGEKVFLECVQDMDHENMFWYRQDPGLGLRLIYFSYDVKMKEKGDIPEGYSVSREKKERFSLILESASTNQTSMYLCASSLGQGGNSPLHFGNGTRLTVT.

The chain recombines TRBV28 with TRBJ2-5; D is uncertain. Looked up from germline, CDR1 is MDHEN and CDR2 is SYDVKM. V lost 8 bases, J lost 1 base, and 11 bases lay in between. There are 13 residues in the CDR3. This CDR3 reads CASRGIAQETQYF. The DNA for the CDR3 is TGTGCCAGCCGTGGTATAGCCCAAGAGACCCAGTACTTC.

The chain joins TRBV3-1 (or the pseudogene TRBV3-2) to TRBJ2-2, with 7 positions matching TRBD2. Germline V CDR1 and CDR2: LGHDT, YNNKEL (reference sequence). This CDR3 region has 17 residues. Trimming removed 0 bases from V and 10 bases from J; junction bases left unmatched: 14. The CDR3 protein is CASSQEGAGDLRVELFF. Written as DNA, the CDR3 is TGTGCCAGCAGCCAAGAAGGGGCGGGAGATTTGCGCGTGGAGCTGTTTTTT.

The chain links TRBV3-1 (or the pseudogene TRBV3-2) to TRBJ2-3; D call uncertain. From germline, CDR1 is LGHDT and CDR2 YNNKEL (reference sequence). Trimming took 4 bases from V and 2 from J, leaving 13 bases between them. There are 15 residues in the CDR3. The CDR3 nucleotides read TGTGCCAGCAGCCTCACTCCAACCCCCACAGATACGCAGTATTTT. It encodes CASSLTPTPTDTQYF.

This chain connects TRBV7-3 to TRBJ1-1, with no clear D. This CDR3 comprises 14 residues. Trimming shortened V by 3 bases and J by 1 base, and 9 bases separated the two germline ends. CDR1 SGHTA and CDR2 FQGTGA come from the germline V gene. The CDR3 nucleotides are TGTGCCAGCAGCTTTTCAGCGGGGAACACTGAAGCTTTCTTT. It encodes CASSFSAGNTEAFF.

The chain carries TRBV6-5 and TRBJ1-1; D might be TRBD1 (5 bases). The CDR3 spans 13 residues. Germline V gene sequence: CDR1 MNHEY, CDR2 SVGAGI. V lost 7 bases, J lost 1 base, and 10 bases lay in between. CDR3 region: CASKVGGNTEAFF. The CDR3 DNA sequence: TGTGCCAGCAAGGTGGGGGGGAACACTGAAGCTTTCTTT.

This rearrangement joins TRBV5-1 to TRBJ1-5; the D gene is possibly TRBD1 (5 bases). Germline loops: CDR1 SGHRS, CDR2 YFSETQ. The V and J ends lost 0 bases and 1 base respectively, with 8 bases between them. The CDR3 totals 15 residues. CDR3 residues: CASSLEGSSNQPQHF. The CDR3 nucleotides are TGCGCCAGCAGCTTGGAGGGGTCCAGCAATCAGCCCCAGCATTTT. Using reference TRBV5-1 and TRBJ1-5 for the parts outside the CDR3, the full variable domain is KAGVTQTPRYLIKTRGQQVTLSCSPISGHRSVSWYQQTPGQGLQFLFEYFSETQRNKGNFPGRFSGRQFSNSRSEMNVSTLELGDSALYLCASSLEGSSNQPQHFGDGTRLSIL.

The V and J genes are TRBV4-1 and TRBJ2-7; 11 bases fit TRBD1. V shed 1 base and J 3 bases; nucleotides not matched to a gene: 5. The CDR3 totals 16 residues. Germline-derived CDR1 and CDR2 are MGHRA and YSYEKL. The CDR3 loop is CASSQAWTGGNYEQYF. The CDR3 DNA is TGCGCCAGCAGCCAAGCTTGGACAGGGGGCAACTACGAGCAGTACTTC.

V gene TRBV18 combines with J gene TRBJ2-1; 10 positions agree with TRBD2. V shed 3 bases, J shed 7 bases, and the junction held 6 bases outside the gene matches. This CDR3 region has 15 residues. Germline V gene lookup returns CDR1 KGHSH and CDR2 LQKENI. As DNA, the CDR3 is TGTGCCAGCTCACCTCTAGCGGGAGCGGATAATGAGCAGTTCTTC. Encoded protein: CASSPLAGADNEQFF.

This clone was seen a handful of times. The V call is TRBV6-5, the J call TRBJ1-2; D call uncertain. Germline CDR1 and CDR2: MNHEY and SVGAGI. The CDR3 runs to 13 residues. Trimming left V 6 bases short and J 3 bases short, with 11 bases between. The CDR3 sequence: CASRSSTYYGYTF. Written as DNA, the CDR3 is TGTGCCAGCAGGTCTTCTACCTACTATGGCTACACCTTC.